Included here is one T cell receptor beta chain sequence, with context. Only a few counts were recorded for this clonotype. Its target antigen remains unknown. No much larger clone exists at a distance of one base, and base qualities are not known. This sample was taken from a study of early T cells in non-severe SARS-CoV-2 infection (dated by TCRdb to the early 2020s). For the wider study: Because TCR sequencing was done on bulk RNA from unsorted whole blood, the alpha and beta chains could not be paired. The paper's findings and limits, for the study overall: VDJdb matching was skewed toward anti-spike CD8 responses, so virus-specific expansions were likely underestimated and private and CD4 specificities were missed.

The library was prepared using 5' RACE. Instrument on record: NextSeq 500. To correct for sequencing error and PCR bias, the TCR library protocol tagged individual cDNA molecules with unique molecular identifiers. Both TCR alpha and beta chains were sequenced, and tight co-correlation was observed between alpha and beta sequence abundances in each sample. Turning to the authors' computational methods: Decombinator V4 was used to annotate the V gene, J gene and CDR3 of the TCR sequences. TCRs were defined as expanded if a significant change between any two time points was detected under a Poisson model with p below 0.0001. TCR abundances were normalised to the total number of TCRs sequenced per sample and were expressed as counts per million. TRAV1-2 paired with TRAJ12, TRAJ20 or TRAJ33 defined MAIT TCRs, while TRAV10 paired with TRAJ18 defined iNKT TCRs. A search of VDJdb, accessed on 1 November 2021, was run for TCRs annotated to CMV, EBV and SARS-CoV-2, with TCRs annotated for multiple antigens excluded. TCRdb trimmed public reads at Q25 via fastp, called clones via MiXCR and kept in-frame beta chains. Every distinct CDR3 protein forms one entry, paired with its most common genes and DNA. The V and J calls reflect TCRdb's pipeline rather than the authors' work. The sample table holds under 140,000 distinct CDR3 sequences, of which around an eighth were seen once. The leading ten clones occupy approximately 4% of the sample.

Set within a cohort of healthcare workers in London, UK, this nested case-control study involved weekly PCR testing of nasopharyngeal swabs along with blood sampling. Healthcare workers were recruited during the week of the UK lockdown, between 23 and 31 March 2020, and followed weekly for up to roughly 15 weeks. Spanning cysteine to phenylalanine, the CDR3 consists of 16 amino acids. Only the CDR3 DNA stays, 48 bases, in frame from base 1. Trimming accounts for 3 bases at V and 8 bases at J, while the number of junction bases matched to no gene is 13. The sample here was whole blood, taken at baseline. The source of this sequence is an adult who was a healthcare worker with PCR-confirmed SARS-CoV-2 infection or an uninfected control (not recorded which). The chain is encoded by TRBV12-3 or TRBV12-4 joined to TRBJ1-2, with 9 middle bases fitting TRBD1. The sequenced DNA is TGTGCCAGCAGTTTTACAGGGGGCGAAGACGTCCGGGGCTACACCTTC. Its coded protein is CASSFTGGEDVRGYTF.